These T cell receptor beta chains were read from a single sample in a study of T-cell reconstitution after alpha-beta-depleted transplantation in children. TCRdb reanalysed the PCR reads using MiXCR and keeps one entry per CDR3 protein. The table shows under 250,000 distinct CDR3 sequences, with more than 15% occurring only once. The specimen was PBMCs, mostly from graft donor cells, collected 360 days after TCRalphabeta/CD19-depleted stem cell transplant. The receptors come from a male patient between 2 and 10 years old who had a stem cell transplant for acute lymphoblastic leukemia, so the T cells may come from the graft donor. The CDR3 runs from the conserved cysteine through the conserved F or W. The order of the fields is D gene, V gene, J gene, clone size, CDR3 length, CDR3 DNA, CDR3 protein. D genes are given only for firm matches. Size is omitted from some rows. Given values are once, few, many or a class for expanded clones.

>-|TRBV29-1|TRBJ2-3|-|17
TGCAGCGTCCCCTATCCCGGGGACCTCGCTAGCACAGATACGCAGTATTTT
CSVPYPGDLASTDTQYF
>TRBD2|TRBV27|TRBJ2-3|few|15
TGTGCCAGCAGTTTATGGCTCGGGGGGGCAGATACGCAGTATTTT
CASSLWLGGADTQYF
>TRBD1|TRBV7-9|TRBJ2-1|few|14
TGTGCCAGCACCAAGGGACAGGGGGAAGATGAGCAGTTCTTC
CASTKGQGEDEQFF
>-|TRBV20-1|TRBJ2-5|-|14
TGCAGTGCTAGCCCCGGGGAGTTAGCAGAGACCCAGTACTTC
CSASPGELAETQYF
>TRBD2|TRBV24-1|TRBJ2-1|-|16
TGTGCCACCAGTGAGCGGACTAGCGGGAGCCTCGATGAGCAGTTCTTC
CATSERTSGSLDEQFF
>TRBD2|TRBV5-1|TRBJ2-3|once|20
TGCGCCAGCAGCTTGGATGCGGGACTAGCGGGGGCCCGGCACCTCGATACGCAGTATTTT
CASSLDAGLAGARHLDTQYF
>TRBD2|TRBV18|TRBJ2-4|few|14
TGTGCCAGCTCAGGCTCCGGGACTAGCAACATTCAGTACTTC
CASSGSGTSNIQYF
>-|TRBV5-5|TRBJ1-6|-|16
TGTGCCAGCAGCCGCGGGGGGAGCTCCTATAATTCACCCCTCCACTTT
CASSRGGSSYNSPLHF
>TRBD2|TRBV12-3/TRBV12-4|TRBJ2-1|few|16
TGTGCCAGCAGACCGTGGCTAGCGGGAGTCAGGAATGAGCAGTTCTTC
CASRPWLAGVRNEQFF
>-|TRBV5-1|TRBJ2-7|-|11
TGCGCCAGCAGCCCGGGCCAACAGCAGTACTTC
CASSPGQQQYF
>-|TRBV12-3/TRBV12-4|TRBJ1-6|few|14
TGTGCCAGCAGTTTACGACAGGCGAATTCACCCCTCCACTTT
CASSLRQANSPLHF
>TRBD2|TRBV7-6|TRBJ2-7|many|16
TGTGCCAGCAGCTCAGGACTAGCGGGGGGGGCCTACGAGCAGTACTTC
CASSSGLAGGAYEQYF
>TRBD1|TRBV7-9|TRBJ2-7|-|16
TGTGCCAGCAGCCCAATGAAGGGACAGCACCTATACGAGCAGTACTTC
CASSPMKGQHLYEQYF
>-|TRBV20-1|TRBJ2-5|-|15
TGCAGTGCTAGAAGGACTGGAGAACGACAAGAGACCCAGTACTTC
CSARRTGERQETQYF
>TRBD2|TRBV4-2|TRBJ2-3|-|18
TGTGCCAGCAGCCACCGGAGAAGCGGGGGGCCTGGCACAGATACGCAGTATTTT
CASSHRRSGGPGTDTQYF
>TRBD1|TRBV11-3|TRBJ2-2|few|17
TGTGCCAGCAGCTTAGGCGACAGGGGGCGCGACACCGGGGAGCTGTTTTTT
CASSLGDRGRDTGELFF
>-|TRBV7-2|TRBJ2-1|once|17
TGTGCCAGCAGCAGAGGGGCGGGACGCTCGCCTTACAATGAGCAGTTCTTC
CASSRGAGRSPYNEQFF
>TRBD1|TRBV5-6|TRBJ2-7|-|13
TGTGCCAGCAGCTTTGGGACAGATTACGAGCAGTACTTC
CASSFGTDYEQYF
>-|TRBV7-2|TRBJ1-5|few|14
TGTGCTGTCGGTGAGGGTGGTAGCAATCAGCCCCAGCATTTT
CAVGEGGSNQPQHF
>TRBD2|TRBV4-2|TRBJ2-5|few|19
TGTGCCAGCAGCCCCTGGGGGGGGGAGACTAGCGGGGACGAAGAGACCCAGTACTTC
CASSPWGGETSGDEETQYF
>-|TRBV29-1|TRBJ2-5|-|13
TGCAGCGGGTCCGGTATCGGCCACGCGACCCAGTACTTC
CSGSGIGHATQYF
>TRBD2|TRBV5-1|TRBJ2-5|-|16
TGCGCCAGCAGGAGACTAGCGGGGGCAAACCAAGAGACCCAGTACTTC
CASRRLAGANQETQYF
>-|TRBV4-3|TRBJ1-2|-|13
TGCGCCAGCAGCCAAGATGGGTCAGGTGGCTACACCTTC
CASSQDGSGGYTF
>TRBD2|TRBV10-3|TRBJ2-5|few|15
TGTGCCATCAGTCCTAGCGGGGGAGATCAAGAGACCCAGTACTTC
CAISPSGGDQETQYF
>-|TRBV20-1|TRBJ1-1|-|14
TGCAGTGCTAGAGGTTGGGGCCCGAACACTGAAGCTTTCTTT
CSARGWGPNTEAFF
>TRBD1|TRBV12-3/TRBV12-4|TRBJ2-2|few|15
TGTGCCAGCGAGGGACAGGGGGCTTCGACCGGGGAGCTGTTTTTT
CASEGQGASTGELFF
>-|TRBV5-1|TRBJ2-7|-|14
TGCGCCAGCAGCCCGGAGCGGGCTACCTACGAGCAGTACTTC
CASSPERATYEQYF